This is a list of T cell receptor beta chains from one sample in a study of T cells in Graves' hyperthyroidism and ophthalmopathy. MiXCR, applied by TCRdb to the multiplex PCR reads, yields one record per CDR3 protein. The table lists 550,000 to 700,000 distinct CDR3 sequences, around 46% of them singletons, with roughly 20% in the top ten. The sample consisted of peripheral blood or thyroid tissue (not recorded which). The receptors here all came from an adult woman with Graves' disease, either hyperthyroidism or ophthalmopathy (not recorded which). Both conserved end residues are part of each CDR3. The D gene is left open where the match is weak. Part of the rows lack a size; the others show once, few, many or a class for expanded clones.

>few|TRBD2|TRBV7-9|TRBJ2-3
TGTGCTAGCAGCTTAGCTAGCGGGGGAACAGATACGCAGTATTTT
CASSLASGGTDTQYF
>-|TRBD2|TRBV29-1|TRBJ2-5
TGCAGCGCAGTCCTAGCGGGAGATGGGGGAGAGACCCAGTACTTC
CSAVLAGDGGETQYF
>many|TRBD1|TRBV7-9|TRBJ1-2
TGTGCCAGCAGCGGACAGGCGGCTTTAGGCTACACCTTC
CASSGQAALGYTF
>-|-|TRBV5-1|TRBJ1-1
TGCGCCAGCAGCTTAATCAGGGACCCGAACACTGAAGCTTTCTTT
CASSLIRDPNTEAFF
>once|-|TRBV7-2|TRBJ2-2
TGTGCCAGCAGCTTTGGGACATACACCGGGGAGCTGTTTTTT
CASSFGTYTGELFF
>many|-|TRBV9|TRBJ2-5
TGTGCCAGCAGCGACTCGACAGGGAGGGGGGAGACCCAGTACTTC
CASSDSTGRGETQYF
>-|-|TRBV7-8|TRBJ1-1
TGTGCCAGCAGCTTTTTCGTTGGAGGTAGGGCTTTCTTT
CASSFFVGGRAFF
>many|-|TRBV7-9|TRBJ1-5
TGTGCCAGCAGCCTGGAGGGTGATGGGGATCAGCCCCAGCATTTT
CASSLEGDGDQPQHF
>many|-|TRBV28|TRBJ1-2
TGTGCCAGCAGTTTGGAGAGATACTATGGCTACACCTTC
CASSLERYYGYTF
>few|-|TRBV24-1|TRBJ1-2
TGTGCCACGACGTATGGCTACACCTTC
CATTYGYTF
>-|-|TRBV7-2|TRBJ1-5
TGTGCCAGCAGCCGCTACAGGGTTGAGAATCGGCCCCAGCATTTT
CASSRYRVENRPQHF
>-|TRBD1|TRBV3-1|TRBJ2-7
TGTGCCAGCAGCCCATACACAGGGGGGAGCTCCTACGAGCAGTACTTC
CASSPYTGGSSYEQYF
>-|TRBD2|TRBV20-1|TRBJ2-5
TGCAGTGCTAAAACAGGACTAGCGGGAGGGCCAGAGACCCAGTACTTC
CSAKTGLAGGPETQYF
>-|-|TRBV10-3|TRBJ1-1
TGTGCCATCAGTGAGTATGGGGAGAACACTGAAGCTTTCTTT
CAISEYGENTEAFF
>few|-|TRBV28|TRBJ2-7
TGTGCCAGCAGCTCCAACACCGAGCAGTACTTC
CASSSNTEQYF
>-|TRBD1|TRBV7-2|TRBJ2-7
TGTGCCAGCAGCATCCAAGCGGTGACAGGGGGTATATACGAGCAGTACTTC
CASSIQAVTGGIYEQYF
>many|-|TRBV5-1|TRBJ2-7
TGCGCCAGCAGCTGGGGGGCGGTGAGCTCCTACGAGCAGTACTTC
CASSWGAVSSYEQYF
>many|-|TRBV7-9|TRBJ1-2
TGTGCCAGCAGCTTAGCGGTTTTCGGGGGGAACCTCTATGGCTACACCTTC
CASSLAVFGGNLYGYTF
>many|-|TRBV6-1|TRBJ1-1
TGTGCCAGCACCACCGGGGCGATGGACACTGAAGCTTTCTTT
CASTTGAMDTEAFF
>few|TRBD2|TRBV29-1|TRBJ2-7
TGCAGCGTAGACGATGGGACTAGCGCTTCCTACGAGCAGTACTTC
CSVDDGTSASYEQYF
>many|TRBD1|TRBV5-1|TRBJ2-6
TGCGCCAGCAGACCCGGCATCAGGGACAGGGGGTTAGAGGCCAACGTCCTGACTTTC
CASRPGIRDRGLEANVLTF
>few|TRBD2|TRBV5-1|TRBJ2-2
TGCGCCAGCAGCCCAGCGGGAGGGCTGCTCACCGGGGAGCTGTTTTTT
CASSPAGGLLTGELFF
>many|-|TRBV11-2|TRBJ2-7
TGTGCCAGCAGCTTACAGGGTGAACGTTACGAGCAGTACTTC
CASSLQGERYEQYF
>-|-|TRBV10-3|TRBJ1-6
TGTGCCATCAGTGGGTACAGGTATTCACCCCTCCACTTT
CAISGYRYSPLHF
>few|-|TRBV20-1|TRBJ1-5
TGCAGTGCTACTCCCCCGGGACTAGCGGGAGAGACCCAGCATTTT
CSATPPGLAGETQHF
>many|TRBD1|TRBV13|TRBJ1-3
TGTGCCAGCAGCTCCGGGACAGTCTCTGGAAACACCATATATTTT
CASSSGTVSGNTIYF
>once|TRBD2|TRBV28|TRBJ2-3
TGTGCCAGCAGAACTAGCGAAGGGATTGATGATACGCAGTATTTT
CASRTSEGIDDTQYF
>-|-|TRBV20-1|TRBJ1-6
TGCAGTGCGAGTCCCGGGATTCCTAATTCACCCCTCCACTTT
CSASPGIPNSPLHF
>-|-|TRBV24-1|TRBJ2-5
TGTGCCACCAGTGCTAGGGCCTGGCGAGAGACCCAGTACTTC
CATSARAWRETQYF
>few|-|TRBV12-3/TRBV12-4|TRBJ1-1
TGTGCCAGCAGTTGGCCGGGGGGCGCCCACACTGAAGCTTTCTTT
CASSWPGGAHTEAFF
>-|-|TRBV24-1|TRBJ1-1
TGTGCCACCTCGGAGTCGGATATGAACACTGAAGCTTTCTTT
CATSESDMNTEAFF
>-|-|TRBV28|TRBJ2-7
TGTGCCAGCAGTTTCTTGGCGGGTACGTACGAGCAGTACTTC
CASSFLAGTYEQYF
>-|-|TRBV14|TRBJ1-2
TGTGCCAGCAGCCGAGGGGAGAACGCAGACTATGGCTACACCTTC
CASSRGENADYGYTF
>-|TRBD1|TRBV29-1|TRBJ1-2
TGCAGCGTTCGGGACAGGGACTACACCTTC
CSVRDRDYTF
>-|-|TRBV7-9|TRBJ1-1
TGTGCCAGCAGCCCTTGGTCAGGGGCTGAAGCTTTCTTT
CASSPWSGAEAFF
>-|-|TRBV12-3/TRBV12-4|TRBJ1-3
TGTGCCAGTCAAGATATTGGAAACACCATATATTTT
CASQDIGNTIYF
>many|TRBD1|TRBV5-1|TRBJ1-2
TGCGCCAGCAGCTTAACAGGGGCCGACTATGGCTACACCTTC
CASSLTGADYGYTF
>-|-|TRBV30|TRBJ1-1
TGTGCCTCCCCTGCTTACAGGGACGTGGAAGCTTTCTTT
CASPAYRDVEAFF
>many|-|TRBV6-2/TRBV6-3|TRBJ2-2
TGTGCCAGCAGCCACCCAGGGGCGAACACCGGGGAGCTGTTTTTT
CASSHPGANTGELFF
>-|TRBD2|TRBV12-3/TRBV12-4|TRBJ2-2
TGTGCCAGCATGGCAAATAGCGGGAGAGCGAACACCGGGGAGCTGTTTTTT
CASMANSGRANTGELFF
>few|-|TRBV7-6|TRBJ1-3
TGTGCCAGCAGTCCTAAGACTACCTCTGGAAACACCATATATTTT
CASSPKTTSGNTIYF
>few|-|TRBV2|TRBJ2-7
TGTGCCAGCAGTGTTCCTAGTATCGAGCAGTACTTC
CASSVPSIEQYF
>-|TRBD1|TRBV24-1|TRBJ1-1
TGTGCCACCAGAATCTCAGCGTCCAGGGGGACTGAAGCTTTCTTT
CATRISASRGTEAFF
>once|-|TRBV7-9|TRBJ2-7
TGTGCCAGCAGTGCTACCGCCGGGAACTGGGACGGCGAGCAGTACTTC
CASSATAGNWDGEQYF
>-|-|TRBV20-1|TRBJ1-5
TGCAGTGCTATGTGGGCACTCGATCAGCCCCAGCATTTT
CSAMWALDQPQHF
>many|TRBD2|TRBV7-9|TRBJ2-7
TGTGCCAGCAGCGTTGGATGTTGCGGGAGGGGCGAGCAGTACTTC
CASSVGCCGRGEQYF
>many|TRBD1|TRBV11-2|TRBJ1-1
TGTGCCAGCAGCTTAGAACAGGGGGCGCGCACTGAAGCTTTCTTT
CASSLEQGARTEAFF
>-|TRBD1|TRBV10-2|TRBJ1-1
TGCGCCGTACGGGGGACAGGCCTTGGGGCTTTCTTT
CAVRGTGLGAFF
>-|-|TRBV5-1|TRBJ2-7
TGCGCCAGCAGCTTGGGCTCGGGAACCGAGCAGTACTTC
CASSLGSGTEQYF